The following is a T cell receptor beta chain sequence with its context. Its antigen is not yet known. Base qualities are not recorded, but no much larger clone differs from it by a single base. The CDR3 starts with the cysteine, ends with the phenylalanine, and has 16 residues. CDR3 DNA is the only sequence kept; it has 48 bases, read in frame from the first base. CDR1 and CDR2 are read off the germline V gene as SGHTA and FQGNSA. V is cut back by 4 bases and J by 4 bases, with 8 bases in the junction unmatched. This specimen belongs to a study of T cell responses to AZD1222 COVID-19 vaccine (dated by TCRdb to the early 2020s). Notes on the research overall: AZD1222 recipients whose second dose came at about 4 weeks and those whose second dose came at about 12 weeks were combined into one group, since spike-specific TCR depth and breadth did not differ between the two schedules. TCR sequencing was performed for fewer than 250 trial participants, of whom about 200 were given two doses of AZD1222 and some 26 were given two doses of MenACWY control vaccine. Trial participants were enrolled by age into subgroups of 18-55, 56-69 and 70-plus years, and 148, 28 and 57 TCR-sequenced participants, respectively, were included in these subgroups. Here is what the overall study found, with its caveats: Conclusions about previously exposed vaccinees are limited, since just five or six AZD1222 recipients were seropositive for SARS-CoV-2 at baseline. Reportedly, almost half of the unique spike-specific TCRs recognized epitopes lying outside the regions that are mutated in the B.1.351 and B.1.1.7 variants. Vaccine-associated CD4 TCRs spanned the whole spike protein, with dominant responses in regions 160-218 and 743-854. Because no day 14 peak-response samples were available, repertoires were characterized only after the peak T cell response. The 56-69-year group was small, and its depth increase did not reach significance, likely because of low power. After two AZD1222 doses, spike-specific TCR breadth and depth were significantly higher than at day 0 and than in MenACWY recipients. Participants were mostly white British and included more females than males, and it was suggested by the authors that clonal diversity may have been underestimated.

The CDR3 regions of human TCRbeta chains were analyzed by immunosequencing. The original pipeline was this. Repertoire TCRs were checked for matches against a reference library of SARS-CoV-2-specific TCRs that had been generated using the MIRA antigen-specificity platform. Breadth meant the fraction of unique TCRs that were SARS-CoV-2-associated, whereas depth meant the fraction of total T cells that were SARS-CoV-2-associated. Each spike-specific TCR was assigned to its reactive spike region and to a CD4 or CD8 class using the MIRA data. Log10-transformed breadth and depth values were compared by one-way ANOVA with Sidak's multiple comparisons tests. TCRdb mirrors the immuneACCESS table, restricted to in-frame sequences. Some clones are absent from its copies; in checked studies, under half trace to an unresolved V gene, and the reason for the others is unknown. That table is the source of V, J and clone size, and D and trimming were worked out from the DNA. The sample contains about 68,000 clones, 86% of them found a single time. The ten largest clones capture more than 2% of the sample.

The intended sense of this specimen's time point label: baseline before first vaccination. Vaccinee samples were obtained from the UK trials COV001 and COV002, which included a single-blind randomized controlled phase 2/3 trial of AZD1222 (ChAdOx1 nCoV-19) in healthy adults. For TCRbeta chain sequencing, PBMC samples from trial participants were taken at day 0 and at day 28 after the second dose. The V gene is TRBV7-2 and the J gene is TRBJ1-5; 9 bases in the middle match TRBD1. The sequence derives from an adult in good health. This specimen was peripheral blood, taken on day 0 of AZD1222 vaccination. The CDR3 loop reads CASSSGTGSNNQPQHF. The base sequence is TGTGCCAGCAGCTCCGGGACAGGGTCTAATAATCAGCCCCAGCATTTT.